These T cell receptor beta chains were read from a single sample in a study of T cell repertoires in cytomegalovirus infection. TCRdb re-derived calls from the reads in MiXCR, one entry per CDR3 protein. The sample shows 550,000 to 700,000 distinct CDR3 sequences, around 40% of them seen only once. These receptors' targets are unknown. This sample comprised cultured PBMCs, obtained from culture after CMV antigen stimulation. The origin of the receptors is a human donor in good health (CMV status not recorded). Some clones in this sample may be carry-over from other donors' samples. Each CDR3 is given with its conserved first and last residue. D genes are given only for firm matches. Rows may omit the clone size; those that give it use once, few, many or a size class.

d_call,v_call,clone_size,j_call,cdr3_aa,cdr3_nt
TRBD1,TRBV7-2,-,TRBJ1-6,CASNLGRDRPNSPLHF,TGTGCCAGCAACTTAGGCAGGGACAGACCTAATTCACCCCTCCACTTT
-,TRBV6-6,-,TRBJ2-1,CAILRPNSYNEQFF,TGTGCCATCCTAAGACCCAACTCCTACAATGAGCAGTTCTTC
-,TRBV5-1,-,TRBJ2-7,CASSPSTGTSEQYF,TGCGCCAGCAGCCCGTCGACAGGTACCTCCGAGCAGTACTTC
TRBD2,TRBV7-2,-,TRBJ2-7,CASSFRPGLAVYEQYF,TGTGCCAGCAGCTTTAGGCCCGGGCTAGCGGTCTACGAGCAGTACTTC
-,TRBV2,-,TRBJ2-7,CASSENQGASYEQYF,TGTGCCAGCAGTGAAAATCAGGGAGCCTCCTACGAGCAGTACTTC
-,TRBV12-3/TRBV12-4,-,TRBJ1-5,CASSLARGSWEPQHF,TGTGCCAGCAGTTTAGCGCGGGGGTCGTGGGAGCCCCAGCATTTT
TRBD1,TRBV7-8,-,TRBJ2-7,CASSARTGGPYEQYF,TGTGCCAGCAGCGCCAGGACAGGGGGCCCCTACGAGCAGTACTTC
TRBD1,TRBV6-1,many,TRBJ1-2,CASSSTGARVYGYTF,TGTGCCAGCAGTTCGACAGGGGCTCGTGTCTATGGCTACACCTTC
-,TRBV19,-,TRBJ2-1,CASSVGYYNEQFF,TGTGCCAGTAGTGTGGGGTACTACAATGAGCAGTTCTTC
TRBD2,TRBV7-2,many,TRBJ2-1,CASSGGGARNEQFF,TGTGCCAGCAGCGGCGGGGGGGCTCGGAATGAGCAGTTCTTC
TRBD2,TRBV5-6,few,TRBJ2-1,CASSFRLAVYNEQFF,TGTGCCAGCAGCTTCCGGCTAGCGGTTTACAATGAGCAGTTCTTC
-,TRBV7-9,-,TRBJ2-2,CASSLSQNTGELFF,TGTGCCAGCAGCTTAAGTCAGAATACCGGGGAGCTGTTTTTT
-,TRBV4-3,few,TRBJ2-5,CASSPTPYDRGETQYF,TGCGCCAGCAGCCCCACGCCATATGACCGAGGAGAGACCCAGTACTTC
-,TRBV4-2,-,TRBJ1-1,CASSQVRTERTEAFF,TGTGCCAGCAGCCAAGTTAGGACAGAGAGGACTGAAGCTTTCTTT
-,TRBV7-8,few,TRBJ1-4,CASSLALQGSEKLFF,TGTGCCAGCAGCTTAGCCCTACAAGGAAGTGAAAAACTGTTTTTT
-,TRBV4-1,few,TRBJ1-6,CASSQVFMYRPNSPLHF,TGCGCCAGCAGCCAAGTGTTTATGTACAGGCCTAATTCACCCCTCCACTTT
-,TRBV20-1,-,TRBJ2-7,CSASDSTYEQYF,TGCAGTGCTAGTGACAGTACCTACGAGCAGTACTTC
-,TRBV10-3,-,TRBJ1-3,CAIRDSAGNTIYF,TGTGCCATCAGGGACAGTGCTGGAAACACCATATATTTT
TRBD1,TRBV6-1,-,TRBJ1-1,CASKGAWGVNTEAFF,TGTGCCAGCAAGGGGGCCTGGGGAGTGAACACTGAAGCTTTCTTT
TRBD1,TRBV7-4,-,TRBJ2-4,CASSAWTGLPFNIQYF,TGTGCCAGCAGCGCATGGACAGGGCTGCCATTCAACATTCAGTACTTC
-,TRBV7-9,few,TRBJ2-3,CASSPIQTDTQYF,TGTGCCAGCAGCCCTATCCAGACAGATACGCAGTATTTT
TRBD1,TRBV28,-,TRBJ1-5,CASIGTGEDQPQHF,TGTGCCAGCATCGGGACAGGGGAAGATCAGCCCCAGCATTTT
-,TRBV7-9,-,TRBJ2-3,CASSSTTPQMGDTQYF,TGTGCCAGCAGCTCCACCACCCCCCAAATGGGAGATACGCAGTATTTT
TRBD2,TRBV7-8,few,TRBJ2-1,CASSLTGTSGGYNEQFF,TGTGCCAGCAGCCTTACCGGGACTAGCGGGGGGTACAATGAGCAGTTCTTC
-,TRBV19,few,TRBJ1-5,CARGGQPQHF,TGTGCCAGGGGTGGTCAGCCCCAGCATTTT
-,TRBV5-1,few,TRBJ2-5,CASSFPFQETQYF,TGCGCCAGCAGCTTTCCATTCCAAGAGACCCAGTACTTC
TRBD1,TRBV28,few,TRBJ2-7,CASYGQDFSYEQYF,TGTGCCAGCTACGGACAGGACTTCTCCTACGAGCAGTACTTC
-,TRBV7-2,many,TRBJ2-7,CASSLTGHEQYF,TGTGCCAGCAGCTTAACAGGGCACGAGCAGTACTTC
-,TRBV7-2,many,TRBJ2-7,CASSLEGGGEEQYF,TGTGCCAGCAGCTTAGAGGGGGGGGGAGAAGAGCAGTACTTC
-,TRBV20-1,-,TRBJ2-3,CSASTGPVTDTQYF,TGCAGTGCTAGCACGGGACCAGTCACAGATACGCAGTATTTT
-,TRBV6-8,few,TRBJ1-1,CASGTARVRIMNTEAFF,TGTGCCAGCGGGACTGCTAGGGTGAGAATAATGAACACTGAAGCTTTCTTT
-,TRBV6-2/TRBV6-3,-,TRBJ1-5,CASSSGHFNQPQHF,TGTGCCAGCAGCTCGGGACACTTCAATCAGCCCCAGCATTTT
-,TRBV7-8,-,TRBJ1-1,CASSLESSLGAFF,TGTGCCAGCAGCTTAGAATCCAGCCTAGGGGCTTTCTTT
TRBD2,TRBV7-8,-,TRBJ2-5,CASSLGGRALGGQETQYF,TGTGCCAGCAGCTTGGGCGGGAGGGCCCTTGGAGGACAAGAGACCCAGTACTTC
TRBD1,TRBV7-9,-,TRBJ2-1,CASSRTGSVDEQFF,TGTGCCAGCAGCCGGACAGGGAGTGTCGATGAGCAGTTCTTC
-,TRBV7-2,many,TRBJ2-1,CASSLEGPDRGHDEQFF,TGTGCCAGCAGCTTAGAGGGACCAGACCGAGGCCATGATGAGCAGTTCTTC
-,TRBV19,few,TRBJ1-5,CASMMTRGQPQHF,TGTGCCAGTATGATGACACGGGGTCAGCCCCAGCATTTT
-,TRBV7-2,many,TRBJ2-1,CASSPNRAGWDNEQFF,TGTGCCAGCAGCCCAAATCGGGCGGGGTGGGACAATGAGCAGTTCTTC
TRBD2,TRBV7-2,many,TRBJ2-5,CASSLRLAQETQYF,TGTGCCAGCAGCTTACGACTAGCACAAGAGACCCAGTACTTC
-,TRBV4-2,-,TRBJ1-1,CASSRGQGLPTEAFF,TGTGCCAGCAGCCGGGGCCAGGGCCTTCCCACTGAAGCTTTCTTT
TRBD1,TRBV20-1,-,TRBJ2-3,CSARDRRTGPTDTQYF,TGCAGTGCTAGAGATCGGAGGACAGGGCCCACAGATACGCAGTATTTT
TRBD1,TRBV6-5,few,TRBJ2-6,CASSYRPDRAGANVLTF,TGTGCCAGCAGTTATAGACCGGACAGGGCTGGGGCCAACGTCCTGACTTTC
TRBD2,TRBV7-2,-,TRBJ2-7,CASSLVAGLGYEQYF,TGTGCCAGCAGCTTAGTAGCGGGGTTAGGCTACGAGCAGTACTTC
-,TRBV10-3,once,TRBJ2-3,CAISQAGWADTQYF,TGTGCCATCAGCCAGGCCGGGTGGGCAGATACGCAGTATTTT
-,TRBV7-9,-,TRBJ1-5,CASSRAGYSNQPQHF,TGTGCCAGCAGCAGGGCGGGGTATAGCAATCAGCCCCAGCATTTT
TRBD1,TRBV27,-,TRBJ2-5,CASSSSGGQGTETQYF,TGTGCCAGCAGTTCCTCAGGGGGACAGGGGACGGAGACCCAGTACTTC
-,TRBV5-6,-,TRBJ1-1,CASSLDMGTEAFF,TGTGCCAGCAGCTTGGACATGGGAACTGAAGCTTTCTTT
-,TRBV11-2,-,TRBJ1-3,CASSSMIQGGNTIYF,TGTGCCAGCAGCTCGATGATACAGGGAGGAAACACCATATATTTT
TRBD2,TRBV7-2,-,TRBJ2-3,CASSASGDPVNTQYF,TGTGCCAGCAGCGCAAGCGGGGACCCTGTAAATACGCAGTATTTT
-,TRBV19,few,TRBJ2-5,CASSIGRRTAQETQYF,TGTGCCAGTAGTATAGGACGTCGGACAGCCCAAGAGACCCAGTACTTC
-,TRBV6-6,-,TRBJ1-3,CASSPEPSSGNTIYF,TGTGCCAGCAGCCCCGAACCGAGCTCTGGAAACACCATATATTTT
TRBD2,TRBV2,once,TRBJ2-1,CASSFSSGGPNEQFF,TGTGCCAGCAGTTTTAGTAGCGGGGGACCCAATGAGCAGTTCTTC
-,TRBV7-9,few,TRBJ1-1,CASSLVGQGRTEAFF,TGTGCCAGCAGCTTAGTGGGCCAGGGGCGTACTGAAGCTTTCTTT
-,TRBV7-8,few,TRBJ1-4,CASSLQHREKLFF,TGTGCCAGCAGCTTACAACATAGGGAAAAACTGTTTTTT
TRBD1,TRBV10-3,few,TRBJ1-2,CAISSRDSLGGYTF,TGTGCCATCAGCAGTAGGGACAGTCTGGGCGGCTACACCTTC
-,TRBV2,few,TRBJ2-4,CASSEALPAKNIQYF,TGTGCCAGCAGTGAAGCCCTCCCAGCCAAAAACATTCAGTACTTC
TRBD2,TRBV6-5,many,TRBJ2-5,CASSYEALAGVETQYF,TGTGCCAGCAGTTACGAGGCACTAGCGGGGGTGGAGACCCAGTACTTC